The clone carrying this T cell receptor beta chain was found a few times. Germline V gene lookup returns CDR1 WNHNN and CDR2 SYGVQD (reference sequence). The CDR3 extends over 13 amino acids. The V gene end was trimmed by 6 bases and the J gene end by 2 bases; junction bases not matched to a gene: 2. The sample originates from a study of blood T cell repertoires in COVID-19. Study details: Samples representing acute and convalescent COVID-19 were sourced from the United States, Italy and Spain.

The method was immunoSEQ multiplex PCR; TCRdb's version includes in-frame clones alone and lacks a portion of them. The sample lists around 35,000 clones; approximately 90% were seen once. The sequencing sample was made of peripheral blood. This clonotype originated in a man between 60 and 75 years old with active COVID-19. The rearrangement joins TRBV10-1 to TRBJ1-1; 8 nucleotides match TRBD1. DNA of the CDR3: TGCGCCAGCAGCGACAGGGGTAACACTGAAGCTTTCTTT. Translation gives CASSDRGNTEAFF.